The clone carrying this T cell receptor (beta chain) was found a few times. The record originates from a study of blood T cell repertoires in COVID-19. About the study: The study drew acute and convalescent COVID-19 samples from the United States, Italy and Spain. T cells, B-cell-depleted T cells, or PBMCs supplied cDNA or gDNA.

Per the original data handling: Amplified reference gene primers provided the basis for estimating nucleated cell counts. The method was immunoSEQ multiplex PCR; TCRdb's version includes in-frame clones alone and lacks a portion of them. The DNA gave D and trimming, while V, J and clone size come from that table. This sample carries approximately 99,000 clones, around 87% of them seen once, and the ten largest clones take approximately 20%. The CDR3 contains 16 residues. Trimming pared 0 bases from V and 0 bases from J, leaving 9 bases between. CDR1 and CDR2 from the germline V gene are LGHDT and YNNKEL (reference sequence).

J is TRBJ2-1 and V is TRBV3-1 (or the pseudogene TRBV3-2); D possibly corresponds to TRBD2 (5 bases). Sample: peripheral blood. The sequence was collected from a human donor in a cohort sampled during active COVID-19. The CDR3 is CASSQEGGHSYNEQFF. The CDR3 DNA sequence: TGTGCCAGCAGCCAAGAAGGCGGGCACTCCTACAATGAGCAGTTCTTC.